This note documents a single T cell receptor beta chain sequence. The antigen remains unidentified. The CDR3 is made up of 17 amino acids. In germline, CDR1 is SGHTA, CDR2 FQGNSA. The V end was cut by 1 base, the J end by 3 bases, with 16 bases between. This specimen comes from a study of OX40 agonist ivuxolimab in advanced cancers. Overall study context: Treatment of patients was with ivuxolimab, an agonistic anti-OX40 (CD134) antibody. General study points: Expanded clones belonging to CD8+ T cells outnumbered, on average, those of CD4+.

Sequencing was performed with immunoSEQ multiplex PCR; in TCRdb, only in-frame clones are kept and a portion is missing. The sample has 52,000 or so clones, 84% seen once. The TCR originated in an adult with an advanced solid tumor such as melanoma, head and neck, liver or kidney cancer. Sequenced material: CD4+ or CD8+ T cells sorted from blood, taken in a trial of the OX40 agonist ivuxolimab. The rearrangement joins TRBV7-2 to TRBJ1-5; D might be TRBD1 (5 bases). The CDR3: CASSLVAGPGNNQPQHF. CDR3 sequence (DNA): TGTGCCAGCAGCTTAGTTGCGGGGCCGGGAAACAATCAGCCCCAGCATTTT.